This T cell receptor (beta chain) was identified in a study of response to subunit inactivated influenza vaccine. General observations from the study: T cells newly recruited by each seasonal influenza vaccination are few, the authors suggested.

TCRdb reprocessed the RT-PCR reads with MiXCR, giving one entry per CDR3 protein. Of around 200,000 distinct CDR3 sequences detected, about an eighth appear once; the ten largest clones hold roughly 24%. Trimming took off 8 bases at V and 0 bases at J, with 11 bases between the two ends. The CDR3 runs to 13 residues. Germline V gives CDR1 SNHLY, CDR2 FYNNEI. Comment on this clonotype: Its matching antigen is unknown.

Sample: CD8+ T cells sorted from PBMCs, taken roughly 5 days after vaccination. V usage is TRBV2 and J usage is TRBJ2-7; tentatively, D is TRBD2 (6 bases). The sequence was obtained from a man aged 45-65 years who received an inactivated influenza vaccine. The DNA for the CDR3 is TGTGCCAGCTCGCGGGGATTCTCCTACGAGCAGTACTTC. It is translated as CASSRGFSYEQYF.